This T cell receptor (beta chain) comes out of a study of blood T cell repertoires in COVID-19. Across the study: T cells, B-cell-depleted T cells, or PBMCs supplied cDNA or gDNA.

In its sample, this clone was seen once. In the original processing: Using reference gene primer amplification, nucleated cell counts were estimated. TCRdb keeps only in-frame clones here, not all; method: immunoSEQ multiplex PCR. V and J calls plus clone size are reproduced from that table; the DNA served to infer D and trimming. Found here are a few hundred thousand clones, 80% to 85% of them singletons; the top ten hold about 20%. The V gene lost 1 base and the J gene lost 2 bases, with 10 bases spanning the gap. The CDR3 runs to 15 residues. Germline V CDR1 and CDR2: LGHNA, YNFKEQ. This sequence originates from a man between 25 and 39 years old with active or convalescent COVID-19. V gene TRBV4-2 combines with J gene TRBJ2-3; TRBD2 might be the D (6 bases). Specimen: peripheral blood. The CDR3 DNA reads TGTGCCAGCAGCCAAGTACTAGCCCACACAGATACGCAGTATTTT. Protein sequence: CASSQVLAHTDTQYF.